The rows below give T cell receptor beta chains drawn from one sample of a study of identical twins. TCRdb used MiXCR to reprocess the 5' RACE reads, holding one entry per CDR3 protein. The sample has 1.5 million to 2 million distinct CDR3 sequences; around 33% are singletons. Sequenced input: cord blood. The receptor source for this set is a newborn girl in good health. CDR3s include the opening cysteine and the closing phenylalanine or tryptophan. Each record gives: clone size, D gene, J gene, V gene, CDR3 protein, CDR3 DNA. The D gene is left open where the match is weak. Size tells how often a clone was seen (once, few, many) or the class of an expanded clone, and some rows leave it out.

abundance: many
d_gene: TRBD2
j_gene: TRBJ2-1
v_gene: TRBV12-3/TRBV12-4
CDR3aa: CASSPGLAGNLWVNNEQFF
CDR3nt: TGTGCCAGCAGCCCAGGACTAGCGGGGAACCTGTGGGTCAACAATGAGCAGTTCTTC

abundance: many
d_gene: .
j_gene: TRBJ2-3
v_gene: TRBV9
CDR3aa: CASSVADGLTSTDTQYF
CDR3nt: TGTGCCAGCAGCGTAGCAGATGGACTCACATCCACAGATACGCAGTATTTT

abundance: .
d_gene: .
j_gene: TRBJ1-1
v_gene: TRBV12-3/TRBV12-4
CDR3aa: CASSLDRTRTEAFF
CDR3nt: TGTGCCAGCAGTTTAGACAGAACGAGAACTGAAGCTTTCTTT

abundance: .
d_gene: TRBD2
j_gene: TRBJ2-3
v_gene: TRBV2
CDR3aa: CASSRLAGGHDTQYF
CDR3nt: TGTGCCAGCAGTCGACTAGCGGGGGGGCACGATACGCAGTATTTT

abundance: .
d_gene: TRBD1
j_gene: TRBJ1-3
v_gene: TRBV9
CDR3aa: CASRATGGPGNTIYF
CDR3nt: TGTGCCAGCAGAGCTACAGGGGGTCCTGGAAACACCATATATTTT

abundance: few
d_gene: .
j_gene: TRBJ2-3
v_gene: TRBV2
CDR3aa: CASSVRLDVSTDTQYF
CDR3nt: TGTGCCAGCAGTGTTCGACTAGACGTTAGCACAGATACGCAGTATTTT

abundance: .
d_gene: .
j_gene: TRBJ2-5
v_gene: TRBV29-1
CDR3aa: CSVDNGGLQETQYF
CDR3nt: TGCAGCGTTGACAACGGGGGGCTACAAGAGACCCAGTACTTC

abundance: .
d_gene: .
j_gene: TRBJ1-5
v_gene: TRBV6-1
CDR3aa: CATGVGLSSNQPQHF
CDR3nt: TGTGCCACCGGGGTGGGGCTTTCGAGCAATCAGCCCCAGCATTTT

abundance: .
d_gene: .
j_gene: TRBJ2-3
v_gene: TRBV6-5
CDR3aa: CASGARGGTDTQYF
CDR3nt: TGTGCCAGCGGGGCCCGCGGGGGCACAGATACGCAGTATTTT

abundance: few
d_gene: TRBD2
j_gene: TRBJ2-3
v_gene: TRBV6-6
CDR3aa: CASNRGLAGADTQYF
CDR3nt: TGTGCCAGCAACAGAGGACTAGCGGGGGCCGATACGCAGTATTTT

abundance: few
d_gene: TRBD2
j_gene: TRBJ2-7
v_gene: TRBV9
CDR3aa: CASSVAPAAGAYEQYF
CDR3nt: TGTGCCAGCAGCGTAGCTCCCGCAGCGGGAGCCTACGAGCAGTACTTC

abundance: .
d_gene: TRBD2
j_gene: TRBJ2-1
v_gene: TRBV6-5
CDR3aa: CASSYPGTSGSYNEQFF
CDR3nt: TGTGCCAGCAGTTACCCCGGGACTAGCGGCTCCTACAATGAGCAGTTCTTC

abundance: .
d_gene: TRBD2
j_gene: TRBJ2-7
v_gene: TRBV28
CDR3aa: CASSAGLADEQYF
CDR3nt: TGTGCCAGCAGTGCCGGACTAGCAGACGAGCAGTACTTC

abundance: .
d_gene: .
j_gene: TRBJ1-6
v_gene: TRBV12-3/TRBV12-4
CDR3aa: CASSFNLLNNSPLHF
CDR3nt: TGTGCCAGCAGTTTCAATCTATTAAATAATTCACCCCTCCACTTT

abundance: few
d_gene: .
j_gene: TRBJ2-7
v_gene: TRBV20-1
CDR3aa: CSARDKGGVHYEQYF
CDR3nt: TGCAGTGCTAGAGATAAGGGGGGGGTTCACTACGAGCAGTACTTC

abundance: .
d_gene: .
j_gene: TRBJ1-5
v_gene: TRBV7-2
CDR3aa: CASSSRRNQPQHF
CDR3nt: TGTGCCAGCAGCTCCCGTCGGAATCAGCCCCAGCATTTT

abundance: .
d_gene: .
j_gene: TRBJ1-5
v_gene: TRBV6-1
CDR3aa: CASSETGMRNQPQHF
CDR3nt: TGTGCCAGTTCCGAAACAGGGATGAGAAATCAGCCCCAGCATTTT

abundance: .
d_gene: TRBD2
j_gene: TRBJ2-3
v_gene: TRBV12-3/TRBV12-4
CDR3aa: CASSFWRGGADTQYF
CDR3nt: TGTGCCAGCAGTTTTTGGCGGGGGGGCGCAGATACGCAGTATTTT

abundance: .
d_gene: TRBD2
j_gene: TRBJ2-7
v_gene: TRBV9
CDR3aa: CASSVTSGGNNEQYF
CDR3nt: TGTGCCAGCAGCGTTACTAGCGGGGGCAACAATGAGCAGTACTTC

abundance: few
d_gene: TRBD1
j_gene: TRBJ2-6
v_gene: TRBV6-6
CDR3aa: CAATGGFSGANVLTF
CDR3nt: TGTGCCGCCACAGGGGGGTTCTCTGGGGCCAACGTCCTGACTTTC

abundance: few
d_gene: .
j_gene: TRBJ2-2
v_gene: TRBV18
CDR3aa: CASSPLPTGNTGELFF
CDR3nt: TGTGCCAGCTCACCACTTCCGACAGGGAACACCGGGGAGCTGTTTTTT

abundance: few
d_gene: .
j_gene: TRBJ2-1
v_gene: TRBV20-1
CDR3aa: CSARAGSREGSYNEQFF
CDR3nt: TGCAGTGCTAGGGCGGGGTCGCGGGAAGGCTCCTACAATGAGCAGTTCTTC

abundance: .
d_gene: TRBD2
j_gene: TRBJ2-3
v_gene: TRBV4-2
CDR3aa: CASSQVELAGVDTQYF
CDR3nt: TGTGCCAGCAGCCAGGTGGAACTAGCGGGAGTAGATACGCAGTATTTT

abundance: few
d_gene: TRBD1
j_gene: TRBJ1-4
v_gene: TRBV6-5
CDR3aa: CASSRQGGAGEKLFF
CDR3nt: TGTGCCAGCAGCCGACAGGGGGGCGCAGGTGAAAAACTGTTTTTT

abundance: .
d_gene: .
j_gene: TRBJ1-2
v_gene: TRBV29-1
CDR3aa: CSVVAKQYQYGYTF
CDR3nt: TGCAGCGTTGTCGCTAAGCAATACCAGTATGGCTACACCTTC